Reported below is one TCR beta chain. It lacks a known antigen. No much larger clonotype is one base removed from it; base qualities were not supplied. The data belong to a study of T cell responses to AZD1222 COVID-19 vaccine (dated by TCRdb to 2020 to 2022). As for the study more broadly: AZD1222 recipients with second doses at about 4 weeks or about 12 weeks were pooled, because spike-specific TCR depth and breadth did not differ between schedules. A total of under 250 trial participants underwent TCR sequencing, of whom under 220 had received two doses of AZD1222 and around 26 had received two doses of the MenACWY control vaccine. Trial participants were enrolled by age into 18-55, 56-69 and 70-plus year subgroups, with 148, 28 and 57 TCR-sequenced participants respectively.

General findings and caveats noted by the study authors: After two AZD1222 doses, spike-specific TCR breadth and depth were significantly higher than at day 0 and than in MenACWY recipients. Participants were mostly white British, with more females than males. The authors suggested clonal diversity may have been underestimated. Nearly half of unique spike-specific TCRs reportedly recognized epitopes outside regions mutated in the B.1.351 and B.1.1.7 variants. The vaccine-associated CD4 TCRs covered the entire spike protein, and the dominant responses fell in regions 160-218 and 743-854. No day 14 peak-response samples were available, so repertoires were characterized only after the peak T cell response. In the small 56-69-year group, the increase in depth fell short of significance, most likely because of low power. Conclusions about previously exposed vaccinees are limited, since just 6 or 7 AZD1222 recipients were seropositive for SARS-CoV-2 at baseline.

The CDR3 regions of human TCRbeta chains were analyzed by immunosequencing. The study's own analysis went as follows. TCRs in the repertoires were matched against a reference library of SARS-CoV-2-specific TCRs that had been generated with the MIRA antigen-specificity platform. Breadth was defined as the fraction of unique TCRs that were SARS-CoV-2-associated. Depth was defined as the fraction of total T cells that were SARS-CoV-2-associated. Using the MIRA data, every spike-specific TCR was mapped to the spike region that the TCR reacted to and assigned to either a CD4 or a CD8 class. Log10-transformed breadth and depth values were compared by one-way ANOVA with Sidak's multiple comparisons tests. TCRdb took this table from immuneACCESS and kept in-frame rearrangements with V and J called. Such tables lack part of the clones; where checked against another copy, unresolved V genes explain under half of the gap, and the rest is unexplained. The V and J calls and the clone size are those of that table, but D and trimming were determined from the DNA. Here the sample has under 150,000 clones; roughly 87% occur a single time. Around 7.5% of the sample rests with the top ten.

The V end loses 0 bases and the J end loses 4 bases, and a stretch of 9 bases separates them. There are 15 amino acids in the CDR3, from cysteine to phenylalanine inclusive. Of the read, only the CDR3 DNA is kept; its 45 bases are in frame from base 1. The germline V gene encodes CDR1 LGHDT and CDR2 YNNKEL (reference sequence). Taken with the paper, the label for time point translates to: baseline before first vaccination. Vaccinee samples were obtained from the UK trials COV001 and COV002, which included a single-blind randomized controlled phase 2/3 trial of AZD1222 (ChAdOx1 nCoV-19) in healthy adults. For TCRbeta chain sequencing, PBMC samples from trial participants were taken at day 0 and at day 28 after the second dose.

This TCR came from an adult in good health. This chain joins TRBV3-1 (or the pseudogene TRBV3-2) to TRBJ2-2; TRBD2 is a possible D gene, resting on 5 matching bases. The sample consisted of peripheral blood, taken on day 0 of AZD1222 vaccination. For the CDR3, the sequence is CASSQDSTSTGELFF. The bases are TGTGCCAGCAGCCAAGATAGCACTAGCACCGGGGAGCTGTTTTTT.